A selection of T cell receptor beta chains follows, all from one sample in a study of shared clonotypes between healthy human individuals. Libraries were prepared by immunoSEQ multiplex PCR; TCRdb keeps only in-frame clonotypes and omits some of them. The sample includes 190,000 or so clones, roughly 91% seen only once; the top ten take 0.065% to 0.07%. The sample consisted of naive CD4+ T cells sorted from blood. The receptors stem from a woman in her thirties in good health. Both conserved end residues are part of each CDR3. The order of the fields is V gene, J gene, D gene, clone size, CDR3 DNA, CDR3 protein. A D gene is named only where the DNA matches it firmly. Rows may omit the clone size; those that give it use once, few, many or a size class.

TRBV9	TRBJ1-4	TRBD1	.	TGTGCCAGCAGCGCGGACAGGGGGGATGAAAAACTGTTTTTT	CASSADRGDEKLFF
TRBV16	TRBJ1-2	.	.	TGTGCCAGCAGCCAATCCGGGCCAATCTTTGGCTACACCTTC	CASSQSGPIFGYTF
TRBV5-1	TRBJ2-2	TRBD2	.	TGCGCCAGCAGCTCGGGACTAGCGGGATTATACGCGAACACCGGGGAGCTGTTTTTT	CASSSGLAGLYANTGELFF
TRBV6-5	TRBJ1-4	.	.	TGTGCCAGCAGTTACTCGACGAGGGAAAAACTGTTTTTT	CASSYSTREKLFF
TRBV27	TRBJ2-7	TRBD2	few	TGTGCCAGCAGTTTTAGCGGGCGCTCCTACGAGCAGTACTTC	CASSFSGRSYEQYF
TRBV19	TRBJ2-7	.	.	TGTGCCAGTAGTATTGGGGGGGCGCGGCGGTACGAGCAGTACTTC	CASSIGGARRYEQYF
TRBV12-1	TRBJ2-1	.	.	TGTGCCAGCAGCCGCCGGGCACTGGGCAATGAGCAGTTCTTC	CASSRRALGNEQFF
TRBV5-1	TRBJ2-7	.	.	TGCGCCAGCAGTGGGGGCGACGAGCAGTACTTC	CASSGGDEQYF
TRBV19	TRBJ1-2	.	few	TGTGCCAGTAGTAGGACCGCGGGAGTGCTCACCTTC	CASSRTAGVLTF
TRBV5-4	TRBJ2-5	TRBD2	.	TGTGCCAGCAGCTTTTTCCTAGCGGGAGAAGAGACCCAGTACTTC	CASSFFLAGEETQYF
TRBV4-1	TRBJ2-7	.	.	TGCGCCAGCAGCCAAGATGAGAAAGCCCCGGGGTACGAGCAGTACTTC	CASSQDEKAPGYEQYF
TRBV5-1	TRBJ2-7	.	.	TGCGCCAGCAGCTTGTCAGTGATGAAAGAGCAGTACTTC	CASSLSVMKEQYF
TRBV19	TRBJ1-1	.	.	TGTGCCAGTAGGGAGGGACAAAGGGAAGCTTTCTTT	CASREGQREAFF
TRBV5-1	TRBJ2-7	.	.	TGCGCCAGCAGGATTCAGACGGGGGACCTATACGAGCAGTACTTC	CASRIQTGDLYEQYF
TRBV9	TRBJ1-5	.	.	TGTGCCAGCAGCGTAGAAGAGGGGAAGCCCCAGCATTTT	CASSVEEGKPQHF
TRBV27	TRBJ1-1	TRBD1	.	TGTGCCAGCAGTGTTCAGGGGGCACGGACTGAAGCTTTCTTT	CASSVQGARTEAFF
TRBV7-9	TRBJ2-1	TRBD1	.	TGTGCCAGCAGCTCCCTAGGGACAGGGAGGAATGAGCAGTTCTTC	CASSSLGTGRNEQFF
TRBV4-1	TRBJ2-7	TRBD2	.	TGCGCCAGCAGCCCCTTGCTGAGCGGGAGGTTCCACGAGCAGTACTTC	CASSPLLSGRFHEQYF
TRBV5-8	TRBJ2-2	TRBD1	once	TGTGCCAGCAAACGACAGGGGCGGTATACCGGGGAGCTGTTTTTT	CASKRQGRYTGELFF
TRBV11-2	TRBJ2-7	.	once	TGTGCCAGCAGCTTAGGGCGGGCAGCGGTTTTTTCCTACGAGCAGTACTTC	CASSLGRAAVFSYEQYF
TRBV5-1	TRBJ2-7	.	.	TGCGCCAGCAGCCCAGATGACGGCTACGAGCAGTACTTC	CASSPDDGYEQYF
TRBV4-1	TRBJ2-7	.	.	TGCGCCAGCAGCCAAGAGGCCGTAATAATACGCTCCTACGAGCAGTACTTC	CASSQEAVIIRSYEQYF
TRBV6-5	TRBJ1-3	.	.	TGTGCCAGCAGTCCAGACGACAGGACCGGAAACACCATATATTTT	CASSPDDRTGNTIYF
TRBV5-1	TRBJ2-3	.	.	TGCGCCAGCAGCTTGGTAGCGGCAAGCGGACTTAGGACAGATACGCAGTATTTT	CASSLVAASGLRTDTQYF
TRBV11-2	TRBJ1-2	.	.	TGTGCCAGCAGACACTCAGGGACTGGAATTGGCTACACCTTC	CASRHSGTGIGYTF
TRBV19	TRBJ2-2	.	.	TGTGCCAGTAGTACGGGACTCGACACCGGGGAGCTGTTTTTT	CASSTGLDTGELFF
TRBV19	TRBJ2-7	TRBD2	.	TGTGCCAGTAGTATACGAGTACTAGCGGCCCCCTACGAGCAGTACTTC	CASSIRVLAAPYEQYF
TRBV7-3	TRBJ1-1	TRBD1	.	TGTGCCAGCAGCGGACAGGGAGATACTGAAGCTTTCTTT	CASSGQGDTEAFF
TRBV19	TRBJ1-2	TRBD1	.	TGTGCCAGGACCCGCAGATCAAACAGGGGGGAAATCTATGGCTACACCTTC	CARTRRSNRGEIYGYTF
TRBV19	TRBJ1-2	.	.	TGTGCCAGTAGTATGGTCGGGGTATGGAACTATGGCTACACCTTC	CASSMVGVWNYGYTF
TRBV18	TRBJ2-7	TRBD1	.	TGTGCCAGCTCACCGATAGGACAGGGGGAATACGAGCAGTACTTC	CASSPIGQGEYEQYF
TRBV4-1	TRBJ2-7	TRBD2	once	TGCGCCAGCAGCCCCCGGACTAGCGGCCTCTACGAGCAGTACTTC	CASSPRTSGLYEQYF
TRBV11-3	TRBJ2-5	TRBD1	.	TGTGCCAGCAGCTTAGGTGACAGGGGCGCCCCCGAAGAGACCCAGTACTTC	CASSLGDRGAPEETQYF
TRBV19	TRBJ1-2	.	.	TGTGCCAGTACCCAGATCGAAGAGGGCAGCTATGGCTACACCTTC	CASTQIEEGSYGYTF
TRBV7-4	TRBJ2-1	TRBD2	.	TGTGCCAGCAGCTTCGGGCCTAGCGGAGGGAGCAATGAGCAGTTCTTC	CASSFGPSGGSNEQFF
TRBV4-1	TRBJ1-5	.	.	TGCGCCAGCAGCCAAGTGAAGAGGGAACAGAGCAATCAGCCCCAGCATTTT	CASSQVKREQSNQPQHF
TRBV7-8	TRBJ2-4	.	.	TGTGCCAGCAGCTTAGGAGGGTTCGCCAAAAACATTCAGTACTTC	CASSLGGFAKNIQYF
TRBV5-1	TRBJ2-7	TRBD1	.	TGCGCCAGCAGCCTAGGGGGCGGAGAGGACGAGCAGTACTTC	CASSLGGGEDEQYF
TRBV28	TRBJ2-7	.	.	TGTGCCAGCAGTTTCACATACGAGCAGTACTTC	CASSFTYEQYF
TRBV7-9	TRBJ1-3	TRBD1	once	TGTGCCAGCAGCCGGGACAGGGGGCCTGGAAACACCATATATTTT	CASSRDRGPGNTIYF
TRBV2	TRBJ2-3	.	.	TGTGCCAGCACGAGCGAAAGCACAGATACGCAGTATTTT	CASTSESTDTQYF
TRBV2	TRBJ1-2	.	.	TGTGCCAGCAGCAAGGAACACTATGGCTACACCTTC	CASSKEHYGYTF
TRBV19	TRBJ1-2	.	.	TGTGCCAGTAGTCAGGGATACGGCTACACCTTC	CASSQGYGYTF
TRBV27	TRBJ1-2	TRBD1	.	TGTGCCAGCCGTGGGACAGGGAACTATGGCTACACCTTC	CASRGTGNYGYTF
TRBV28	TRBJ2-7	.	.	TGTGCCAGCAGACCCACTCTCGGGTCCGGGGGGCTGGAGTGGCAGTACTTC	CASRPTLGSGGLEWQYF